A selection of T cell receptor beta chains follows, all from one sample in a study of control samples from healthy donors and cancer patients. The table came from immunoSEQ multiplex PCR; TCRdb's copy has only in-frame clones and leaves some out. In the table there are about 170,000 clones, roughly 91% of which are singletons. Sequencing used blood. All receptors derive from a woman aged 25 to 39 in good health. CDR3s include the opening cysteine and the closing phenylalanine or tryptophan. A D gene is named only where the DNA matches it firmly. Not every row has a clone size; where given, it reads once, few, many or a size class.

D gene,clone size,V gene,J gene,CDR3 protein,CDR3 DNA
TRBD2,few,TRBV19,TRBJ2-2,CASSTKASGSSAGELFF,TGTGCCAGTAGTACAAAGGCTAGCGGGAGTAGCGCCGGGGAGCTGTTTTTT
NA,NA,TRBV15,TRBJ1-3,CATSRDPGAGNTIYF,TGTGCCACCAGCAGAGATCCAGGGGCTGGAAACACCATATATTTT
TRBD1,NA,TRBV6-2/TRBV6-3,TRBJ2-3,CASSSGTGGSDTQYF,TGTGCCAGCAGCTCCGGGACAGGGGGCTCAGATACGCAGTATTTT
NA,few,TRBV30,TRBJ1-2,CAWNSRGDGYTF,TGTGCCTGGAATTCGCGGGGGGATGGCTACACCTTC
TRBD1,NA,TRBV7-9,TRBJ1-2,CASSLGRDRGGYTF,TGTGCCAGCAGCTTAGGACGGGACAGGGGTGGCTACACCTTC
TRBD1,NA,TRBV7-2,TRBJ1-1,CASSLEGQGVTEAFF,TGTGCCAGCAGCTTAGAAGGACAGGGGGTCACTGAAGCTTTCTTT
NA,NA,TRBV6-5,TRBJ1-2,CASSSGTGGNYGYTF,TGTGCCAGCAGTTCGGGGACGGGGGGGAACTATGGCTACACCTTC
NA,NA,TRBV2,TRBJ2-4,CASSEMGNIQYF,TGTGCCAGCAGTGAAATGGGAAACATTCAGTACTTC
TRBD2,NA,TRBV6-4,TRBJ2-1,CASSVLAGEYNEQFF,TGTGCCAGCAGTGTACTAGCGGGAGAGTACAATGAGCAGTTCTTC
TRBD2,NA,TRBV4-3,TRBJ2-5,CASSQGASGTETQYF,TGCGCCAGCAGCCAAGGGGCTAGCGGGACGGAGACCCAGTACTTC
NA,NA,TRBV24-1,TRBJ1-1,CATSESGTTEAFF,TGTGCCACCAGTGAATCAGGGACCACTGAAGCTTTCTTT
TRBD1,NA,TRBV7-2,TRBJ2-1,CASSLSAAGGYNEQFF,TGTGCCAGCAGCTTATCAGCCGCAGGGGGCTACAATGAGCAGTTCTTC
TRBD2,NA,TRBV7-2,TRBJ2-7,CASSLGTSGGTYEQYF,TGTGCCAGCAGCTTAGGGACTAGCGGGGGGACCTACGAGCAGTACTTC
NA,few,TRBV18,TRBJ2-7,CASSPVQGYEQYF,TGTGCCAGCTCACCGGTACAGGGCTACGAGCAGTACTTC
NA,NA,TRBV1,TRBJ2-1,CTSSQDRGTSGAYNEQFF,TGCACCAGCAGCCAAGATCGGGGGACTAGCGGAGCCTACAATGAGCAGTTCTTC
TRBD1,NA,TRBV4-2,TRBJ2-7,CASSKGQGDYEQYF,TGTGCCAGCAGCAAAGGACAGGGGGACTACGAGCAGTACTTC
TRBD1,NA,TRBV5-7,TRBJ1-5,CASSLQDRGAQPQHF,TGTGCCAGCAGCCTTCAGGACAGGGGGGCTCAGCCCCAGCATTTT
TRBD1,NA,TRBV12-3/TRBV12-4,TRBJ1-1,CASSPQGATEAFF,TGTGCCAGCAGTCCCCAGGGGGCGACTGAAGCTTTCTTT
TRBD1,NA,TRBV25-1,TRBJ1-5,CASSRDSSNQPQHF,TGTGCCAGCAGTCGGGACAGTAGCAATCAGCCCCAGCATTTT
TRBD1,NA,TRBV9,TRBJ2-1,CASSVTQGAYNEQFF,TGTGCCAGCAGCGTAACCCAGGGGGCCTACAATGAGCAGTTCTTC
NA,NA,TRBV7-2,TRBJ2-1,CASSLGQRGFYNEQFF,TGTGCCAGCAGCTTAGGTCAGAGGGGCTTTTACAATGAGCAGTTCTTC
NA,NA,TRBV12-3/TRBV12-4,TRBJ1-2,CASSGMGGYGYTF,TGTGCCAGCAGCGGGATGGGGGGATATGGCTACACCTTC
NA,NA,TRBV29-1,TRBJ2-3,CSVHSGFLADTQYF,TGCAGCGTTCACTCAGGGTTTCTCGCAGATACGCAGTATTTT
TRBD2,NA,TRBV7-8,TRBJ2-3,CASSLGSGRSDTQYF,TGTGCCAGCAGCTTAGGTAGCGGGAGATCAGATACGCAGTATTTT
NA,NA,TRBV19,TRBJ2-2,CASSGAGTGELFF,TGTGCCAGTAGCGGGGCGGGAACCGGGGAGCTGTTTTTT
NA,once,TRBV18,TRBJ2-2,CASWHGELFF,TGTGCCAGCTGGCATGGGGAGCTGTTTTTT
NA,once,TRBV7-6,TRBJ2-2,CASSLAGGNTGELFF,TGTGCCAGCAGCTTAGCGGGGGGGAACACCGGGGAGCTGTTTTTT
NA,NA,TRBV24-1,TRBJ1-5,CATSEENRASNQPQHF,TGTGCCACCAGTGAAGAAAACAGGGCTAGCAATCAGCCCCAGCATTTT
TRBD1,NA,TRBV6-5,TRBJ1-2,CASRQGDYGYTF,TGTGCCAGCAGACAGGGGGACTATGGCTACACCTTC
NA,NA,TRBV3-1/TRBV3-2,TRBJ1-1,CASSQEREGGDTEAFF,TGTGCCAGCAGCCAAGAAAGGGAGGGTGGGGACACTGAAGCTTTCTTT
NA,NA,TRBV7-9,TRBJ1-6,CASSLRDSYNSPLHF,TGTGCCAGCAGCTTACGGGACTCCTATAATTCACCCCTCCACTTT